The 21 T cell receptor beta chains below were found in one sample sequenced in a study of blood T cells in healthy people across ages. The authors ran a second PCR of about 6 to 11 cycles using a sample-barcoded 5' primer and a J-beta primer mix. TCRdb fed the 5' RACE reads into MiXCR, producing one record per CDR3 protein. The repertoire holds fewer than 1,200,000 distinct CDR3 sequences, with approximately 25% as singletons. A further study also used this sample, focusing on T cells of mothers and their children.

The sequencing sample was made of blood. These receptors were obtained from a girl aged 2 to 9 in good health.

The sample holds a few counts of this clonotype. The chain couples TRBV6-5 to TRBJ1-2; D unclear. The CDR3 is 15 residues long. Per germline, CDR1 MNHEY and CDR2 SVGAGI. Trimming removed 8 bases at V and 0 bases at J, with 16 bases between. The CDR3: CASAIPDGSNYGYTF. CDR3 bases: TGTGCCAGCGCAATACCGGACGGCTCTAACTATGGCTACACCTTC.

This clonotype was seen only a few times. The chain has TRBV12-3 or TRBV12-4 and TRBJ1-2, with TRBD1 matching over 8 bases. The J segment lost 3 bases and the V segment lost 6 bases, leaving 12 bases of the junction unmatched. The CDR3 contains 16 residues. This CDR3 is CASSSPQGASHYGYTF. The CDR3 region has the DNA TGTGCCAGCAGCTCACCTCAGGGGGCAAGTCACTATGGCTACACCTTC.

The chain is built from TRBV20-1 and TRBJ1-4; TRBD1 might be the D (5 bases). Trimming took 6 bases from V and 4 from J, leaving 9 bases between them. The CDR3 runs to 12 residues. Germline CDR1 is DFQATT and CDR2 is SNEGSKA (reference sequence). CDR3 residues: CSATTVNEKLFF. The CDR3 nucleotides read TGCAGTGCCACGACAGTTAATGAAAAACTGTTTTTT.

This clonotype was observed a handful of times. V and J are TRBV10-3 and TRBJ2-5; 7 bases line up with TRBD2. V lost 3 bases to trimming and J lost 5 bases; unmatched junction nucleotides: 3. Germline V gene data show CDR1 as ENHRY and CDR2 as SYGVKD. The CDR3 spans 13 residues. The CDR3 nucleotides are TGTGCCATCAGTGAAGAGGGAGGGGAGACCCAGTACTTC. This gives the protein CAISEEGGETQYF.

This clonotype was detected only once. The chain links TRBV2 to TRBJ2-4, with D perhaps matching TRBD1 or TRBD2 (5 bases each). Trimming left V 7 bases short and J 8 bases short, with 12 bases between. The CDR3 is made up of 12 amino acids. Germline loops: CDR1 SNHLY, CDR2 FYNNEI. CDR3 protein: CASIAEGYIQYF. The CDR3 region has the DNA TGTGCCAGCATAGCCGAGGGGTACATTCAGTACTTC.

The chain employs TRBV29-1 and TRBJ1-1; 8 bases align to TRBD1. The V gene end was trimmed by 2 bases and the J gene end by 0 bases; junction bases not matched to a gene: 5. The germline V gene has CDR1 SQVTM and CDR2 ANQGSEA. The CDR3 extends over 15 amino acids. DNA of the CDR3: TGCAGCGTTGAATCTTGGACAGGGATGAACACTGAAGCTTTCTTT. This encodes CSVESWTGMNTEAFF.

The gene calls are TRBV12-3 or TRBV12-4 and TRBJ1-2; D is undetermined. Trimming stripped 7 bases from V and 4 bases from J, with 7 bases between. This CDR3 is built from 11 residues. CDR3 region: CASISSYGYTF. The DNA of the CDR3 is TGTGCCAGCATATCAAGCTATGGCTACACCTTC.

The CDR3 reads CASSAFGTSTDTQYF. In DNA form, the CDR3 reads TGTGCCAGCAGCGCCTTTGGGACTAGTACCGATACGCAGTATTTT. The chain recombines TRBV9 with TRBJ2-3; TRBD2 aligns across 8 bases. The germline V gene has CDR1 SGDLS and CDR2 YYNGEE. CDR3 length: 15 amino acids. J lost 6 bases, V lost 3 bases, and 9 bases had no gene match.

Many counts were recorded for this clonotype. The V call is TRBV7-3, the J call TRBJ2-3; unclear D gene. The CDR3 is 14 amino acids. The ends were cut back, 5 bases at V and 0 bases at J, with 9 bases in the middle. Germline-derived CDR1 and CDR2 are SGHTA and FQGTGA. The CDR3 loop is CASSRLGSTDTQYF. CDR3 DNA sequence: TGTGCCAGCAGCCGTCTGGGTAGCACAGATACGCAGTATTTT.

The chain employs TRBV5-1 and TRBJ2-7, with 8 bases aligning to TRBD2. V trimming: 3 bases; J trimming: 3 bases; junction bases outside the gene matches: 8. CDR1 is SGHRS, CDR2 YFSETQ, per germline. The CDR3 consists of 15 residues. This chain's CDR3 is CASSYGTSLLYEQYF. The DNA of the CDR3 is TGCGCCAGCAGCTACGGGACTAGTCTTCTCTACGAGCAGTACTTC.

Worth noting for this clonotype: A junction boundary mismatches the germline segment, possibly from a read error. The rearrangement links TRBV3-1 to TRBJ2-7; D remains ambiguous. The DNA end favors TRBJ2-1, so the J call may be wrong. Germline lookup yields CDR1 LGHDT and CDR2 YNNKEL (reference sequence). This CDR3 contains 13 residues. In DNA, the CDR3 is TGTGCCAGCAGCCAAGACTCCTACGATGAGCAGTTCTTC. Translation gives CASSQDSYDEQFF.

In this sample, this clonotype turned up a few times. The V and J genes are TRBV5-1 and TRBJ1-2; D is unclear. Germline V lookup: CDR1 SGHRS, CDR2 YFSETQ. CDR3 length equals 16 residues. Trimming took off 3 bases at V and 4 bases at J, with 19 bases between the two ends. In DNA, the CDR3 is TGCGCCAGCAGCTCGGAAAGTACCTCAGCTTTCTATGGCTACACCTTC. It encodes CASSSESTSAFYGYTF. Supplemented by reference TRBV5-1 and TRBJ1-2, the full variable domain reads KAGVTQTPRYLIKTRGQQVTLSCSPISGHRSVSWYQQTPGQGLQFLFEYFSETQRNKGNFPGRFSGRQFSNSRSEMNVSTLELGDSALYLCASSSESTSAFYGYTFGSGTRLTVV.

CDR3 nucleotides: TGTGCCAGTACCTCAGAGGGGGCGTTGTTTGGCTACACCTTC. It specifies CASTSEGALFGYTF. The rearrangement joins TRBV19 to TRBJ1-2; 7 bases fit TRBD1. CDR1 and CDR2 (germline): LNHDA, SQIVND (reference sequence). J was trimmed by 7 bases and V by 7 bases; bases with no gene match: 12. This CDR3 spans 14 amino acids. Together with reference TRBV19 and TRBJ1-2, the CDR3 gives the full variable domain: DGGITQSPKYLFRKEGQNVTLSCEQNLNHDAMYWYRQDPGQGLRLIYYSQIVNDFQKGDIAEGYSVSREKKESFPLTVTSAQKNPTAFYLCASTSEGALFGYTFGSGTRLTVV.

The chain employs TRBV10-3 and TRBJ2-5, with 11 bases aligning to TRBD2. Germline V CDR1 and CDR2: ENHRY, SYGVKD. The J segment lost 3 bases and the V segment lost 8 bases, leaving 5 bases of the junction unmatched. CDR3 length: 14 amino acids. For the CDR3, the DNA is TGTGCCATCCATAGCGGGAGGGGAGAAGAGACCCAGTACTTC. Its translation: CAIHSGRGEETQYF.

The chain joins TRBV4-3 to TRBJ2-5; no clear D. Germline CDR1 LGHNA, CDR2 YSLEER. The CDR3 spans 13 residues. Trimming stripped 5 bases from V and 5 bases from J, with 12 bases between. This CDR3 is CASSSDEWETQYF. DNA of the CDR3: TGCGCCAGCAGCTCGGACGAGTGGGAGACCCAGTACTTC.

The V gene is TRBV7-6, the J gene TRBJ2-1; TRBD2 aligns across 8 bases. The V gene end was trimmed by 2 bases and the J gene end by 5 bases; junction bases not matched to a gene: 14. From germline, CDR1 is SGHVS and CDR2 FNYEAQ. This CDR3 has 18 residues. The CDR3 loop is CASSLFTLPSGGDNEQFF. The CDR3 region has the DNA TGTGCCAGCAGCTTATTCACCCTTCCGAGCGGGGGTGACAATGAGCAGTTCTTC.

This clonotype appeared a few times. This sequence joins TRBV29-1 and TRBJ2-3, with TRBD2 matching over 14 bases. CDR3 size: 18 residues. V was pared by 1 base and J by 1 base, with 7 bases of the junction left unmatched. Germline CDR1 is SQVTM and CDR2 is ANQGSEA. The DNA of the CDR3 is TGCAGCGTTGAAGTGGGACTAGCGGGGGACCTTGGCACAGATACGCAGTATTTT. Translation: CSVEVGLAGDLGTDTQYF.

The gene calls are TRBV28 and TRBJ1-5; 7 nucleotides match TRBD1. There are 17 residues in the CDR3. Germline V lookup: CDR1 MDHEN, CDR2 SYDVKM. The V and J ends lost 8 bases and 0 bases, in that order; junction bases with no gene match: 13. CDR3 protein: CASPPEGARYSNQPQHF. Here the CDR3 DNA reads TGTGCCAGCCCTCCCGAGGGGGCGCGGTATAGCAATCAGCCCCAGCATTTT.

The V and J genes are TRBV28 and TRBJ2-7; D tentatively reads TRBD1 or TRBD2 (6 bases each). Germline-derived CDR1 and CDR2 are MDHEN and SYDVKM. CDR3 length: 18 amino acids. Trimming left V 3 bases short and J 4 bases short, with 25 bases between. The chain's CDR3 is CASSFWFGGSQGRYEQYF. The DNA for the CDR3 is TGTGCCAGCAGTTTTTGGTTTGGGGGGTCCCAGGGGAGGTACGAGCAGTACTTC.

As regards this clonotype: An end of the junction does not agree with germline; a read error may underlie this. The chain has TRBV7-7 and TRBJ1-1; D ambiguous. The V gene's germline CDR1 is SSHAT and CDR2 FNYEAQ (reference sequence). This CDR3 is built from 11 residues. The CDR3 DNA follows: TGTGCTAGCAGCCCACCCGTAGGGGCTTTCTTT. It codes for CASSPPVGAFF.

The chain uses TRBV4-1 and TRBJ1-2, with D possibly being TRBD1 (5 bases). Trimming left V 5 bases short and J 5 bases short, with 15 bases between. The CDR3 has 14 amino acids. Germline V CDR1 and CDR2: MGHRA, YSYEKL. The CDR3 sequence: CASSYLGTAYGYTF. CDR3 DNA sequence: TGCGCCAGCAGCTACCTAGGGACGGCGTATGGCTACACCTTC.